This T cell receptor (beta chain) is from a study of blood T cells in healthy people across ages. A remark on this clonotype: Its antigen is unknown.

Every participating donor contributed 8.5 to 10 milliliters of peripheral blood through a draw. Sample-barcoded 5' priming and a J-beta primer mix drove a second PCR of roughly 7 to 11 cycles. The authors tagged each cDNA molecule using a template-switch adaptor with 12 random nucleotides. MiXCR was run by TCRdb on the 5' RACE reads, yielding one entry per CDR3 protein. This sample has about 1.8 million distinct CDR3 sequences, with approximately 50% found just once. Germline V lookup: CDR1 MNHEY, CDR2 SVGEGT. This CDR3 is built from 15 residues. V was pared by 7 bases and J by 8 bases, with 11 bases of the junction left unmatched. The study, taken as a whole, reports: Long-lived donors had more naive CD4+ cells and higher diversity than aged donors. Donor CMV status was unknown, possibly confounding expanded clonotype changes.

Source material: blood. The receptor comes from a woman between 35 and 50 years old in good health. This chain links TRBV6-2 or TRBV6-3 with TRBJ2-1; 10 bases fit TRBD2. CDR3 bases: TGTGCCAGCATAGACAGCGGGGGGGCCATTGATGAGCAGTTCTTC. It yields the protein CASIDSGGAIDEQFF.